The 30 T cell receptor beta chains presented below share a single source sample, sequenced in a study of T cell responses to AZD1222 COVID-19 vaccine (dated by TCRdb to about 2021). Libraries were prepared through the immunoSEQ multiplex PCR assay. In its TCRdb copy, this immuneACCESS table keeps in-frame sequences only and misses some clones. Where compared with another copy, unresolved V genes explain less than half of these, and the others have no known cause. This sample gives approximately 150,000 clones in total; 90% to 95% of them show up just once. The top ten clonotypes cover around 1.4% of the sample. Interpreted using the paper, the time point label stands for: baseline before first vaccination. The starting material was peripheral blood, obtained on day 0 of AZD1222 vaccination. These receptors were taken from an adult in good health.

The CDR3 nucleotides read TGCGCCAGCAGTCAATCGGACAGGGAAGAGCCCTCCCCCTACGAGCAGTACTTC. It translates to CASSQSDREEPSPYEQYF. The gene calls are TRBV23-1 and TRBJ2-7; 8 nucleotides match TRBD1. TRBV23-1 qualifies as an ORF whose function is uncertain. The CDR3 contains 18 residues. The V segment lost 0 bases and the J segment 2 bases; nucleotides outside the gene matches: 12.

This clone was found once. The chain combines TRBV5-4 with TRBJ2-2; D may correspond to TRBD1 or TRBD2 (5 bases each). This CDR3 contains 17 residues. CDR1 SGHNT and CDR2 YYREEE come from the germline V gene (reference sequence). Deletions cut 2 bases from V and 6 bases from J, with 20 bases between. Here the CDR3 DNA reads TGTGCCAGCAGCTTTGACCCGCCGGGACGCCTGGCCGGGGAGCTGTTTTTT. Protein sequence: CASSFDPPGRLAGELFF.

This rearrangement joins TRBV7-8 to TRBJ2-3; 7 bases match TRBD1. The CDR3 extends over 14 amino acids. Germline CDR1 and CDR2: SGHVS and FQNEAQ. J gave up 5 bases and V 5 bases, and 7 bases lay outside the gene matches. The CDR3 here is CASSHRTGGDTQYF. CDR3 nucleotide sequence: TGTGCCAGCAGCCATCGGACAGGTGGAGATACGCAGTATTTT.

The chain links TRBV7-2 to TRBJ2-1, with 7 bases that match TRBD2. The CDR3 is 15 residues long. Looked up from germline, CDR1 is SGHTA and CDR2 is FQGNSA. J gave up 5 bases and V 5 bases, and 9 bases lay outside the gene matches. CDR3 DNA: TGTGCCAGCAGCCCGGGACTACGCCTTCACAATGAGCAGTTCTTC. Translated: CASSPGLRLHNEQFF.

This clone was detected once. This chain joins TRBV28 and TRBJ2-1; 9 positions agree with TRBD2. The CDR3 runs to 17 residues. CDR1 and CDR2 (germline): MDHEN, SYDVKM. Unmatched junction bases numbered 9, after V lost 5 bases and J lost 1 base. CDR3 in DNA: TGTGCCAGCAGTCCCAGGGGGAGCGGGAGGTCCTACAATGAGCAGTTCTTC. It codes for CASSPRGSGRSYNEQFF.

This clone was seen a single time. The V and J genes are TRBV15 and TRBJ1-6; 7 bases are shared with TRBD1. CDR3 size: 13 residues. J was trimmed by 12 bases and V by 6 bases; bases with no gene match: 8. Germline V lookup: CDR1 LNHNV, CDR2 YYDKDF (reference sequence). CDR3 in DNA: TGTGCCACCAGGGGACAGTCCCGGGGACCCCTCCACTTT. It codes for CATRGQSRGPLHF.

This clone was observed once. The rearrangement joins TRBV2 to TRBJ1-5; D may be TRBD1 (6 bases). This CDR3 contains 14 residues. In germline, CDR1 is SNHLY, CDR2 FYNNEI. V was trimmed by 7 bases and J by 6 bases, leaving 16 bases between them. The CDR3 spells CASTPQGPSQPQHF. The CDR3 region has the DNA TGTGCCAGCACTCCCCAGGGGCCCAGTCAGCCCCAGCATTTT.

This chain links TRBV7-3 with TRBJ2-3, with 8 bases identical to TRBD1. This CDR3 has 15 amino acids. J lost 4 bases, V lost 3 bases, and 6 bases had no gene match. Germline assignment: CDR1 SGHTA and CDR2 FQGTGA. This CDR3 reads CASSFQGAIADTQYF. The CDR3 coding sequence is TGTGCCAGCAGCTTTCAGGGGGCTATAGCAGATACGCAGTATTTT.

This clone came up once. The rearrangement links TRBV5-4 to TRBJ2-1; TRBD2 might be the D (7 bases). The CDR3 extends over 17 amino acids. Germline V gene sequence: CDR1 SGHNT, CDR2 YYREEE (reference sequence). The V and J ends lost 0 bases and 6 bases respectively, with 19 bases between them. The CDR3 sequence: CASSLGGSGLGGNEQFF. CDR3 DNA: TGTGCCAGCAGCTTGGGTGGGAGCGGACTAGGGGGCAATGAGCAGTTCTTC.

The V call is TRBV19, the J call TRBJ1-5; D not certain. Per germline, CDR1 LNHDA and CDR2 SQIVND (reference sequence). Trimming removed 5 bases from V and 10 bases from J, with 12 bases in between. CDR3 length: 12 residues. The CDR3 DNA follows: TGTGCCAGTAGTGCGCCGCCGGGACCCCAGCATTTT. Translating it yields CASSAPPGPQHF.

The CDR3 loop reads CASSKQARNTEAFF. CDR3 DNA sequence: TGTGCCAGCAGTAAACAGGCCCGGAACACTGAAGCTTTCTTT. The gene calls are TRBV28 and TRBJ1-1; weak D call: TRBD1 (5 bases). This CDR3 has 14 residues. Germline CDR1 is MDHEN and CDR2 is SYDVKM. Trimming took 5 bases from V and 1 from J, leaving 11 bases between them.

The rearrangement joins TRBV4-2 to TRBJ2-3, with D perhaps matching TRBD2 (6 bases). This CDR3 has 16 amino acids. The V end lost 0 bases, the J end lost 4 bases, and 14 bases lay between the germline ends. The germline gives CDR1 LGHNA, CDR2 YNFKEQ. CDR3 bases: TGTGCCAGCAGCCAAGATAAGGAGGGAATGGCAGATACGCAGTATTTT. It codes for CASSQDKEGMADTQYF.

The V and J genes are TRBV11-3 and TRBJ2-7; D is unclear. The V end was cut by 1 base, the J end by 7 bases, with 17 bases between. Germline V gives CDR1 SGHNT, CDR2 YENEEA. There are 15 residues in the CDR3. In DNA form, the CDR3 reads TGTGCCAGCAGCTTAGTGGGCGGTTCTCTGGAAGAGCAGTACTTC. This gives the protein CASSLVGGSLEEQYF.

The CDR3: CASSPDVGWVAEAFF. CDR3 coding DNA: TGTGCCAGCAGCCCGGACGTGGGATGGGTCGCTGAAGCTTTCTTT. This chain uses TRBV9 with TRBJ1-1; D unclear. Germline V gene data show CDR1 as SGDLS and CDR2 as YYNGEE. V was trimmed by 4 bases and J by 6 bases, leaving 19 bases between them. This CDR3 has 15 amino acids. Using reference TRBV9 and TRBJ1-1 for the parts outside the CDR3, the full variable domain is DSGVTQTPKHLITATGQRVTLRCSPRSGDLSVYWYQQSLDQGLQFLIQYYNGEERAKGNILERFSAQQFPDLHSELNLSSLELGDSALYFCASSPDVGWVAEAFFGQGTRLTVV.

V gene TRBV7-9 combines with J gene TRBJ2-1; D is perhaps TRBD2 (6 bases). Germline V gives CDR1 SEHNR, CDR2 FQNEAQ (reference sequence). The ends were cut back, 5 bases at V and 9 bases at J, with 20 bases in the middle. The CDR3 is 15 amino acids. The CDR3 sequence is CASSPTSLGIGEQFF. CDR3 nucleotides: TGTGCCAGCAGCCCCACTAGCCTAGGGATCGGTGAGCAGTTCTTC. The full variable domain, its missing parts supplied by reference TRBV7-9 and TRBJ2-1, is DTGVSQNPRHKITKRGQNVTFRCDPISEHNRLYWYRQTLGQGPEFLTYFQNEAQLEKSRLLSDRFSAERPKGSFSTLEIQRTEQGDSAMYLCASSPTSLGIGEQFFGPGTRLTVL.

CDR3 nucleotides: TGCGCCAGCACCATCCCCGGGCCAGGGGGCTCCGGGGAGCTGTTTTTT. This encodes CASTIPGPGGSGELFF. The chain employs TRBV5-1 and TRBJ2-2, with 8 positions matching TRBD1. CDR1 SGHRS and CDR2 YFSETQ come from the germline V gene. The CDR3 is 16 amino acids. V was pared by 6 bases and J by 6 bases, with 13 bases of the junction left unmatched.

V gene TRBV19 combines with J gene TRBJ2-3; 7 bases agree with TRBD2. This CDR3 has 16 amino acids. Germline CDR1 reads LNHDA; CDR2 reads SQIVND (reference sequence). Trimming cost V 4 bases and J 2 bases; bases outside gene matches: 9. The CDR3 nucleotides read TGTGCCAGTAGTACCGCTAGCGGAGGGCTCACAGATACGCAGTATTTT. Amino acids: CASSTASGGLTDTQYF.

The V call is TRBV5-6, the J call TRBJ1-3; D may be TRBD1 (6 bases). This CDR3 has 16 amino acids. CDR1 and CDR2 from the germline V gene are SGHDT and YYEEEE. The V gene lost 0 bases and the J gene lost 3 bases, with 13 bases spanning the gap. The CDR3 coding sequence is TGTGCCAGCAGCTTGGCCGCGGGGGCTGTTGGAAACACCATATATTTT. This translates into CASSLAAGAVGNTIYF.

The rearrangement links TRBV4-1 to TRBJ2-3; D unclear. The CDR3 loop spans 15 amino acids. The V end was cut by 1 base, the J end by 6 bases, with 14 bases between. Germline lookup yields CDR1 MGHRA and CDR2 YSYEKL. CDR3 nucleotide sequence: TGCGCCAGCAGCCAAGGTGCGACCTCCGGGGATACGCAGTATTTT. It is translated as CASSQGATSGDTQYF.

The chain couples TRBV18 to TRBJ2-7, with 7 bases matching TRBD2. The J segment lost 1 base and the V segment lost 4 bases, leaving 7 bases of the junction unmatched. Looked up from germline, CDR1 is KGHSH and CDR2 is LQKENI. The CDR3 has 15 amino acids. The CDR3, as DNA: TGTGCCAGCTCACGGGAGAGCGGGGAGTCCTACGAGCAGTACTTC. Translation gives CASSRESGESYEQYF.

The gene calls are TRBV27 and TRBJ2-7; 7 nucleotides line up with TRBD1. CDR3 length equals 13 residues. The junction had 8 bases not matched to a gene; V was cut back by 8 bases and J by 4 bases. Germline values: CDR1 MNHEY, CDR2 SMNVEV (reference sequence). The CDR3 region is CASVGDRAYEQYF. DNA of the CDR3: TGTGCCAGCGTTGGAGACAGGGCTTACGAGCAGTACTTC.

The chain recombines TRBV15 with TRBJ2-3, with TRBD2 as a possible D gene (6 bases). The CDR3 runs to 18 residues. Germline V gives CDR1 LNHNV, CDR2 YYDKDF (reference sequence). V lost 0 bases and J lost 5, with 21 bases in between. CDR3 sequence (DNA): TGTGCCACCAGCAGAGATATGGGACGTGGCGGGGAAGGAGATACGCAGTATTTT. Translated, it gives CATSRDMGRGGEGDTQYF.

The CDR3 DNA is TGTGCCAGCAGTGACATGGGGGGAGGGGGTAATTCACCCCTCCACTTT. It yields the protein CASSDMGGGGNSPLHF. The V call is TRBV6-4, the J call TRBJ1-6, with D perhaps matching TRBD1 (6 bases). The CDR3 is 16 amino acids. The germline gives CDR1 MRHNA, CDR2 SNTAGT. V was trimmed by 2 bases and J by 6 bases, leaving 14 bases between them.

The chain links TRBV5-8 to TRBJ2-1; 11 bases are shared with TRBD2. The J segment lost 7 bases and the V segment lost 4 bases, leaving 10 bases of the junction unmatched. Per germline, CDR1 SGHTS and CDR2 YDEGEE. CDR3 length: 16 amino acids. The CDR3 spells CASSPLAGGLGNEQFF. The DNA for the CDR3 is TGTGCCAGCAGCCCGTTAGCGGGGGGGCTGGGGAATGAGCAGTTCTTC. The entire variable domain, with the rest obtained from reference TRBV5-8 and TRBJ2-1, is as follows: EAGVTQSPTHLIKTRGQQATLRCSPISGHTSVYWYQQALGLGLQFLLWYDEGEERNRGNFPPRFSGRQFPNYSSELNVNALELEDSALYLCASSPLAGGLGNEQFFGPGTRLTVL.

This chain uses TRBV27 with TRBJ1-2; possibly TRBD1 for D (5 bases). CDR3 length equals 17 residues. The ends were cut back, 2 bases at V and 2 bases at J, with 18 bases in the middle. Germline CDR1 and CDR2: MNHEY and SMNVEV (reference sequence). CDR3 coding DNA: TGTGCCAGCAGTTTAGGTATCCGGGCAGGGAGGAACTATGGCTACACCTTC. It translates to CASSLGIRAGRNYGYTF.

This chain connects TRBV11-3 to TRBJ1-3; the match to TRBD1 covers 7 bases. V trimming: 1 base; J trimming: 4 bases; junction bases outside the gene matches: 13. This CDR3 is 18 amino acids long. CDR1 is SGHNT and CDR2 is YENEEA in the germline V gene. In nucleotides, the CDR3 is TGTGCCAGCAGCTTAGCCAGGGACAGCCTGGGGGAGGGAAACACCATATATTTT. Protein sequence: CASSLARDSLGEGNTIYF.

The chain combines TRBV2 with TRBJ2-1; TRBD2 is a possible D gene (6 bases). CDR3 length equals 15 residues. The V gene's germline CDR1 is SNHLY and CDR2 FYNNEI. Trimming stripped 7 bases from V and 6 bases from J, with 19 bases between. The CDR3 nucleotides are TGTGCCAGCACAATCCGGGACTTTCAGTTCAATGAGCAGTTCTTC. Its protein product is CASTIRDFQFNEQFF. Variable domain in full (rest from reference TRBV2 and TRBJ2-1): EPEVTQTPSHQVTQMGQEVILRCVPISNHLYFYWYRQILGQKVEFLVSFYNNEISEKSEIFDDQFSVERPDGSNFTLKIRSTKLEDSAMYFCASTIRDFQFNEQFFGPGTRLTVL.

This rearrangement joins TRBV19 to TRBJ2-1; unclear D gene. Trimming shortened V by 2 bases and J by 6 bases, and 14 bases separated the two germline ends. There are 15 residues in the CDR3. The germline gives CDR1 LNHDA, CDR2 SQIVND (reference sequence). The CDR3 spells CASSIMGTRSNEQFF. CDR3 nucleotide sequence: TGTGCCAGTAGTATAATGGGTACCCGAAGCAATGAGCAGTTCTTC.

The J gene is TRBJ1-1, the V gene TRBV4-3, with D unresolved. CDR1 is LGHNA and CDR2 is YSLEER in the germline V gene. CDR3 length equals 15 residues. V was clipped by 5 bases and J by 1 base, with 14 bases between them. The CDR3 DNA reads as TGCGCCAGCAGCTTACTCCCCCGGGGGAACACTGAAGCTTTCTTT. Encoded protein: CASSLLPRGNTEAFF.

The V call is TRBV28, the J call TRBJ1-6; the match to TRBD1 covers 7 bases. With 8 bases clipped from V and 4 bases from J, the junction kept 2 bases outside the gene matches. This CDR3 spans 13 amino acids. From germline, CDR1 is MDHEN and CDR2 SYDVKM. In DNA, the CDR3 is TGTGCCAGCCAGGGGGATTATAATTCACCCCTCCACTTT. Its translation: CASQGDYNSPLHF.